Presented here are 32 T cell receptor beta chains from one specimen sequenced in a study of control samples from healthy donors and cancer patients. Sequenced by immunoSEQ multiplex PCR; TCRdb stores in-frame clones only, minus some. The repertoire holds about 110,000 clones, around 87% seen once, with around 3.9% in the top ten. Sequenced input: PBMCs. The receptors derive from a woman aged 60 to 75 with lung cancer.

The chain couples TRBV18 to TRBJ1-2; tentatively, D is TRBD1 (6 bases). V was trimmed by 5 bases and J by 2 bases, leaving 21 bases between them. Germline V gene data show CDR1 as KGHSH and CDR2 as LQKENI. This CDR3 is built from 17 residues. DNA for the CDR3: TGTGCCAGCTCATCCCAATACGACAGGTTCTTAAACTATGGCTACACCTTC. Its translation is CASSSQYDRFLNYGYTF.

The CDR3 nucleotides read TGTGCCAGCACCCGGGAGGGGTACGAGCAGTACTTC. It specifies CASTREGYEQYF. The chain is built from TRBV7-9 and TRBJ2-7; 8 nucleotides agree with TRBD2. The CDR3 runs 12 residues. Germline assignment: CDR1 SEHNR and CDR2 FQNEAQ (reference sequence). J lost 4 bases, V lost 7 bases, and 3 bases had no gene match.

The genes are TRBV10-3 and TRBJ2-2; TRBD1 aligns across 11 bases. This CDR3 is 15 amino acids long. Per the germline V gene, CDR1 is ENHRY and CDR2 is SYGVKD. Losses at the gene ends were 6 bases for V and 0 bases for J; bases not matched to a gene: 0. For the CDR3, the DNA is TGTGCCATCAGGGGACAGGGGGCGAACACCGGGGAGCTGTTTTTT. It specifies CAIRGQGANTGELFF.

This clone was recorded once. The V gene is TRBV2, the J gene TRBJ1-1; D might be TRBD1 (5 bases). The CDR3 runs 17 residues. The germline V gene encodes CDR1 SNHLY and CDR2 FYNNEI. V was trimmed by 3 bases and J by 0 bases, leaving 17 bases between them. Here the CDR3 reads CASSDPSRVGVNTEAFF. The DNA of the CDR3 is TGTGCCAGCAGTGATCCTAGCAGGGTTGGGGTGAACACTGAAGCTTTCTTT.

The chain couples TRBV3-1 (or the pseudogene TRBV3-2) to TRBJ2-1, with TRBD2 matching over 13 bases. Germline CDR1 is LGHDT and CDR2 is YNNKEL (reference sequence). V shed 4 bases, J shed 7 bases, and the junction held 7 bases outside the gene matches. This CDR3 is 16 amino acids long. The CDR3 region is CASSLRLAGGRNEQFF. CDR3 sequence (DNA): TGTGCCAGCAGCCTAAGACTAGCGGGAGGCCGGAATGAGCAGTTCTTC.

The chain combines TRBV6-5 with TRBJ1-4; perhaps TRBD1 as D (6 bases). Trimming removed 2 bases at V and 8 bases at J, with 15 bases between. Per germline, CDR1 MNHEY and CDR2 SVGAGI. This CDR3 comprises 15 residues. The CDR3 DNA sequence: TGTGCCAGCAGTTACGGGGGGGGGCGAGAAGAAAAACTGTTTTTT. Translation: CASSYGGGREEKLFF.

The J gene is TRBJ2-3, the V gene TRBV7-2; D not resolved. The CDR3 spans 13 residues. From germline, CDR1 is SGHTA and CDR2 FQGNSA. With 1 base removed from V and 3 bases from J, the gap between germline ends came to 5 bases. CDR3 DNA sequence: TGTGCCAGCAGCTTAGGACGTACAGATACGCAGTATTTT. Protein product: CASSLGRTDTQYF.

V gene TRBV6-1 combines with J gene TRBJ2-7, with TRBD1 identical over 7 bases. This CDR3 comprises 15 residues. CDR1 and CDR2 from the germline V gene are MNHNS and SASEGT. The ends lost 3 bases at V and 5 bases at J; junction bases unmatched: 10. CDR3 region: CASSESGGSSDEQYF. In nucleotides, the CDR3 is TGTGCCAGCAGTGAGTCAGGGGGTTCTTCGGACGAGCAGTACTTC.

The chain joins TRBV5-1 to TRBJ1-1; D gene uncertain. V lost 0 bases and J lost 3, with 0 bases in between. CDR1 and CDR2 (germline): SGHRS, YFSETQ. This CDR3 has 11 residues. The DNA for the CDR3 is TGCGCCAGCAGCTTGGACACTGAAGCTTTCTTT. It translates to CASSLDTEAFF.

The chain is built from TRBV29-1 and TRBJ1-1, with D tentatively TRBD1 (6 bases). The CDR3 contains 14 residues. V lost 5 bases and J lost 0, with 13 bases in between. The germline V gene encodes CDR1 SQVTM and CDR2 ANQGSEA. CDR3 DNA sequence: TGCAGCGTTAACCCGGGACACCTGAACACTGAAGCTTTCTTT. Its translation is CSVNPGHLNTEAFF.

This clone was seen only once. V gene TRBV27 combines with J gene TRBJ1-1, with D possibly being TRBD1 (6 bases). CDR3 length equals 13 residues. The germline V gene encodes CDR1 MNHEY and CDR2 SMNVEV (reference sequence). V was trimmed by 11 bases and J by 0 bases, leaving 13 bases between them. CDR3 region: CAARGGLNTEAFF. CDR3 nucleotides: TGTGCCGCAAGAGGGGGACTGAACACTGAAGCTTTCTTT.

J is TRBJ1-1 and V is TRBV2, with D possibly TRBD1 on 6 matching bases. Trimming cost V 7 bases and J 5 bases, with 14 bases left between them. CDR1 and CDR2 from the germline V gene are SNHLY and FYNNEI. The CDR3 loop spans 13 amino acids. Here the CDR3 reads CASTFPGTTEAFF. The CDR3 DNA is TGTGCCAGCACATTTCCCGGGACAACTGAAGCTTTCTTT.

The chain uses TRBV19 and TRBJ1-1; tentatively, D is TRBD1 (6 bases). CDR1 LNHDA and CDR2 SQIVND come from the germline V gene (reference sequence). The CDR3 loop spans 14 amino acids. V dropped 6 bases and J dropped 1 base, with 12 bases sitting between them. The CDR3 region is CASSPWTENTEAFF. CDR3 DNA sequence: TGTGCCAGTAGCCCCTGGACAGAGAACACTGAAGCTTTCTTT.

This rearrangement joins TRBV19 to TRBJ2-2; the match to TRBD1 covers 8 bases. In germline, CDR1 is LNHDA, CDR2 SQIVND (reference sequence). V shed 6 bases, J shed 1 base, and the junction held 7 bases outside the gene matches. This CDR3 comprises 16 residues. The CDR3 nucleotides are TGTGCCAGTAGAGCACCGACAGGGGTGAACACCGGGGAGCTGTTTTTT. This gives the protein CASRAPTGVNTGELFF.

The chain is built from TRBV7-2 and TRBJ2-1, with unresolved D. The CDR3 spans 11 residues. Trimming cost V 5 bases and J 7 bases, with 6 bases left between them. CDR1 and CDR2 from the germline V gene are SGHTA and FQGNSA. The CDR3 DNA is TGTGCCAGCAGCCGCCTGAATGAGCAGTTCTTC. It translates to CASSRLNEQFF.

This chain links TRBV19 with TRBJ2-5; D gene unclear. The V gene's germline CDR1 is LNHDA and CDR2 SQIVND (reference sequence). The V end was cut by 7 bases, the J end by 5 bases, with 20 bases between. The CDR3 runs to 15 residues. The CDR3 coding sequence is TGTGCCAGTACCTATCGAGTCTTCGAGTGGGAGACCCAGTACTTC. Encoded protein: CASTYRVFEWETQYF.

The chain uses TRBV27 and TRBJ2-2, with D perhaps given as TRBD1 or TRBD2 (6 bases each). V gave up 10 bases and J gave up 4 bases, with 16 bases separating them. The CDR3 length is 14 residues. Germline V gives CDR1 MNHEY, CDR2 SMNVEV (reference sequence). This CDR3 is CAIKGGWSTGELFF. The CDR3 DNA is TGTGCCATCAAAGGGGGGTGGAGCACCGGGGAGCTGTTTTTT.

This clone was recorded only once. The chain joins TRBV7-2 to TRBJ2-7; 8 bases agree with TRBD2. The CDR3 loop spans 15 amino acids. Germline V gene data show CDR1 as SGHTA and CDR2 as FQGNSA. V dropped 5 bases and J dropped 0; count of bases not matched to a gene: 6. The CDR3 DNA reads TGTGCCAGCAGCGGTAGCGGGGAGAGCTCCTACGAGCAGTACTTC. Protein: CASSGSGESSYEQYF.

J is TRBJ1-1 and V is TRBV11-3, with TRBD1 as a possible D gene (6 bases). This CDR3 contains 17 residues. V was pared by 0 bases and J by 5 bases, with 19 bases between. Germline CDR1 is SGHNT and CDR2 is YENEEA. DNA of the CDR3: TGTGCCAGCAGCTTAGATGTATGGGGGGCGCGATGGACTGAAGCTTTCTTT. Protein product: CASSLDVWGARWTEAFF.

The chain combines TRBV7-8 with TRBJ2-6; the D gene could be TRBD1 or TRBD2 (6 bases each). From germline, CDR1 is SGHVS and CDR2 FQNEAQ. Trimming stripped 5 bases from V and 4 bases from J, with 15 bases between. The CDR3 totals 16 residues. This CDR3 is CASSRTGARGANVLTF. The CDR3 nucleotides read TGTGCCAGCAGCCGCACGGGGGCGCGGGGGGCCAACGTCCTGACTTTC.

V and J are TRBV11-2 and TRBJ2-7; D gene uncertain. The CDR3 consists of 15 residues. The germline V gene encodes CDR1 SGHAT and CDR2 FQNNGV. The ends were cut back, 1 base at V and 2 bases at J, with 12 bases in the middle. Written as DNA, the CDR3 is TGTGCCAGCAGCTTAGCCCTCATTGGGCCCTACGAGCAGTACTTC. Protein: CASSLALIGPYEQYF.

This chain joins TRBV30 and TRBJ1-2; D ambiguous. Between the trimmed V and J ends, which lost 2 bases and 2 bases, there was a span of 6 bases. The CDR3 is 12 amino acids. CDR1 GTSNPN and CDR2 SVGIG come from the germline V gene (reference sequence). The chain's CDR3 is CAWSQTNYGYTF. As DNA, the CDR3 is TGTGCCTGGAGTCAGACCAACTATGGCTACACCTTC.

The chain joins TRBV6-6 to TRBJ1-1; no firm D call. This CDR3 is 14 amino acids long. Germline V CDR1 and CDR2: MNHNY, SVGAGI (reference sequence). V was shortened by 3 bases and J by 3 bases, with 11 bases between the two germline ends. CDR3 residues: CASSYDDRYTEAFF. The CDR3 DNA sequence: TGTGCCAGCAGTTATGACGACCGCTACACTGAAGCTTTCTTT.

CDR3 coding DNA: TGTGCCAGCAGTTTTCGACACCTTAGCAATCAGCCCCAGCATTTT. Protein product: CASSFRHLSNQPQHF. This chain links TRBV27 with TRBJ1-5; D unresolved. Germline V gene data show CDR1 as MNHEY and CDR2 as SMNVEV (reference sequence). This CDR3 comprises 15 residues. The V gene lost 3 bases and the J gene lost 0 bases, with 9 bases spanning the gap.

The CDR3 spells CASSPYQGTEAFF. The CDR3 nucleotides read TGTGCCAGCAGCCCGTATCAAGGGACTGAAGCTTTCTTT. The chain couples TRBV4-2 to TRBJ1-1; no firm D call. The V gene's germline CDR1 is LGHNA and CDR2 YNFKEQ. Trimming stripped 4 bases from V and 5 bases from J, with 11 bases between. The CDR3 has 13 amino acids.

The chain carries TRBV6-5 and TRBJ1-4; 7 positions match TRBD1. The V and J ends lost 8 bases and 8 bases, in that order; junction bases with no gene match: 8. Germline V gives CDR1 MNHEY, CDR2 SVGAGI. This CDR3 region has 13 residues. The CDR3 coding sequence is TGTGCCAGCGGGGGGGACAGAGACGAAAAACTGTTTTTT. Translated: CASGGDRDEKLFF.

The rearrangement uses TRBV7-2 and TRBJ2-7, with TRBD1 identical over 10 bases. Per the germline V gene, CDR1 is SGHTA and CDR2 is FQGNSA. CDR3 length: 16 amino acids. J gave up 0 bases and V 4 bases, and 6 bases lay outside the gene matches. The CDR3 DNA reads as TGTGCCAGCAGCTGGGCGACAGGGGGCCTCTCCTACGAGCAGTACTTC. It yields the protein CASSWATGGLSYEQYF. The full variable domain, its missing parts supplied by reference TRBV7-2 and TRBJ2-7, is GAGVSQSPSNKVTEKGKDVELRCDPISGHTALYWYRQSLGQGLEFLIYFQGNSAPDKSGLPSDRFSAERTGGSVSTLTIQRTQQEDSAVYLCASSWATGGLSYEQYFGPGTRLTVT.

This chain joins TRBV7-8 and TRBJ2-2; TRBD2 agrees at 13 bases. This CDR3 has 17 amino acids. Germline assignment: CDR1 SGHVS and CDR2 FQNEAQ. Losses at the gene ends were 5 bases for V and 0 bases for J; bases not matched to a gene: 3. CDR3 residues: CASSTGLAGANTGELFF. CDR3 in DNA: TGTGCCAGCAGCACCGGACTAGCGGGGGCGAACACCGGGGAGCTGTTTTTT.

The chain is built from TRBV5-6 and TRBJ2-7; 9 positions agree with TRBD1. The germline CDR1 and CDR2 sequences are SGHDT and YYEEEE. The V segment lost 1 base and the J segment 6 bases; nucleotides outside the gene matches: 2. The CDR3 spans 13 residues. CDR3 nucleotides: TGTGCCAGCAGCTTGACAGGGGGCCGCGAGCAGTACTTC. Its protein is CASSLTGGREQYF.

This clone was observed a single time. The V call is TRBV28, the J call TRBJ1-3; D is possibly TRBD1 (6 bases). Germline V gene sequence: CDR1 MDHEN, CDR2 SYDVKM. The CDR3 loop spans 15 amino acids. Trimming left V 5 bases short and J 0 bases short, with 11 bases between. The CDR3 DNA is TGTGCCAGCAGTCCAAACAGGGACTCTGGAAACACCATATATTTT. Translated: CASSPNRDSGNTIYF.

J is TRBJ2-7 and V is TRBV6-5; D is perhaps TRBD1 (5 bases). Germline V gene sequence: CDR1 MNHEY, CDR2 SVGAGI. V dropped 0 bases and J dropped 8 bases, with 17 bases sitting between them. There are 15 residues in the CDR3. CDR3 protein: CASSYSRSRVLKQYF. In DNA form, the CDR3 reads TGTGCCAGCAGTTACTCCCGGTCCAGGGTTTTAAAGCAGTACTTC.

The chain carries TRBV7-6 and TRBJ1-2, with D unclear. The CDR3 consists of 17 residues. In germline, CDR1 is SGHVS, CDR2 FNYEAQ. Trimming took 0 bases from V and 2 from J, leaving 16 bases between them. CDR3 loop: CASSLAPPQTPNYGYTF. The CDR3 DNA follows: TGTGCCAGCAGCTTAGCGCCCCCACAGACCCCCAACTATGGCTACACCTTC. The full variable domain, with the rest looked up from reference TRBV7-6 and TRBJ1-2, is GAGVSQSPRYKVTKRGQDVALRCDPISGHVSLYWYRQALGQGPEFLTYFNYEAQQDKSGLPNDRFSAERPEGSISTLTIQRTEQRDSAMYRCASSLAPPQTPNYGYTFGSGTRLTVV.